This TCR beta chain is drawn from a study of Ad26.COV2.S vaccination and SARS-CoV-2 variants. Across the study: The donor participated in the COV1001 trial, in its Ad26.COV2.S arm.

As for treatment: about 20 received Ad26.COV2.S at low or high dose, single or two shots; a few received placebo; per-sample allocation not given. At day 63 after the first vaccine or placebo injection, samples were drawn. Profiled with immunoSEQ multiplex PCR; TCRdb holds only in-frame clones, not every one. The sample yields about 320,000 clones, over 80% seen once. This CDR3 is 15 amino acids long. With V trimmed by 4 bases and J by 1 base, 4 bases remained unmatched. CDR1 and CDR2 (germline): SGHNT, YYREEE (reference sequence). This sequence joins TRBV5-4 and TRBJ2-5, with 10 bases that match TRBD1. Source: peripheral blood, taken in a trial of Ad26.COV2.S vaccine versus placebo. The clonotype originates from a person aged 18-65 years who received the Ad26.COV2.S COVID-19 vaccine or a placebo. Here the CDR3 DNA reads TGTGCCAGCAGCCGGGACAGGGGCTTCCAAGAGACCCAGTACTTC. Protein product: CASSRDRGFQETQYF.